Below, 23 T cell receptor beta chains from the same sample are listed, as sequenced in a study of identifying expanded T cells in peripheral blood. Sequencing was performed with immunoSEQ multiplex PCR; in TCRdb, only in-frame clones are kept and a portion is missing. The top ten hold about 15% of the sample, which has about 52,000 clones, approximately 79% seen once. Specimen: blood. The receptors stem from a person aged 18 to 70 in good health.

This sequence joins TRBV6-5 and TRBJ2-3, with 8 bases lining up with TRBD2. Trimming cost V 5 bases and J 7 bases; bases outside gene matches: 8. The length of the CDR3 is 14 residues. Germline loops: CDR1 MNHEY, CDR2 SVGAGI. This chain's CDR3 is CASSTGGPGYTQYF. The CDR3 nucleotides read TGTGCCAGCAGTACGGGGGGGCCGGGATATACGCAGTATTTT.

The chain uses TRBV14 and TRBJ1-2; D might be TRBD1 (5 bases). The CDR3 has 14 residues. CDR1 is SGHDN and CDR2 is FVKESK in the germline V gene. The ends were cut back, 4 bases at V and 5 bases at J, with 14 bases in the middle. In DNA form, the CDR3 reads TGTGCCAGCAGCCTACTCCAAGACAGATATGGCTACACCTTC. Its translation is CASSLLQDRYGYTF.

The chain links TRBV2 to TRBJ2-2, with 8 bases matching TRBD1. CDR1 is SNHLY and CDR2 is FYNNEI in the germline V gene. The J segment lost 3 bases and the V segment lost 10 bases, leaving 7 bases of the junction unmatched. This CDR3 contains 14 residues. The CDR3 sequence is CATTGTGYTGELFF. Here the CDR3 DNA reads TGTGCCACGACCGGGACAGGATACACCGGGGAGCTGTTTTTT. Full variable domain (remainder filled in from reference TRBV2 and TRBJ2-2): EPEVTQTPSHQVTQMGQEVILRCVPISNHLYFYWYRQILGQKVEFLVSFYNNEISEKSEIFDDQFSVERPDGSNFTLKIRSTKLEDSAMYFCATTGTGYTGELFFGEGSRLTVL.

This rearrangement joins TRBV7-2 to TRBJ2-3, with D uncertain. V was trimmed by 1 base and J by 2 bases, leaving 4 bases between them. Per germline, CDR1 SGHTA and CDR2 FQGNSA. The CDR3 is made up of 13 amino acids. The CDR3 DNA sequence: TGTGCCAGCAGCTTAGACCCCACAGATACGCAGTATTTT. The encoded protein is CASSLDPTDTQYF.

The rearrangement links TRBV30 to TRBJ2-1; no firm D call. The V end was cut by 5 bases, the J end by 6 bases, with 11 bases between. The CDR3 has 12 residues. Germline V gene lookup returns CDR1 GTSNPN and CDR2 SVGIG (reference sequence). CDR3 DNA: TGTGCCTGGCGGTCGTCCGGCAATGAGCAGTTCTTC. Its translation: CAWRSSGNEQFF.

The genes are TRBV9 and TRBJ1-4; tentatively, D is TRBD1 (6 bases). Between the trimmed V and J ends, which lost 5 bases and 7 bases, there was a span of 21 bases. This CDR3 has 16 amino acids. Per germline, CDR1 SGDLS and CDR2 YYNGEE. The CDR3 coding sequence is TGTGCCAGCAGTCCCGGGGGGGCGGTGTTAGGTGAAAAACTGTTTTTT. This sequence encodes CASSPGGAVLGEKLFF.

The sample holds a few counts of this clone. The chain recombines TRBV7-6 with TRBJ2-5, with D perhaps matching TRBD1 (6 bases). Germline V gives CDR1 SGHVS, CDR2 FNYEAQ. Trimming shortened V by 8 bases and J by 2 bases, and 15 bases separated the two germline ends. The CDR3 loop spans 14 amino acids. CDR3 region: CASAGQTIQETQYF. The CDR3, as DNA: TGTGCCAGCGCAGGACAGACCATTCAAGAGACCCAGTACTTC.

This clone came up a few times. The V gene is TRBV7-2, the J gene TRBJ2-5; 7 bases fit TRBD2. J lost 5 bases, V lost 5 bases, and 8 bases had no gene match. Germline loops: CDR1 SGHTA, CDR2 FQGNSA. This CDR3 has 14 amino acids. Here the CDR3 DNA reads TGTGCCAGCAGCCCCTCCGGGGGAGGGGAGACCCAGTACTTC. The encoded protein is CASSPSGGGETQYF.

V usage is TRBV10-2 and J usage is TRBJ2-1, with TRBD1 matching over 7 bases. CDR3 length: 13 residues. V was pared by 6 bases and J by 4 bases, with 3 bases of the junction left unmatched. Germline V gene sequence: CDR1 WSHSY, CDR2 SAAADI. CDR3 in amino acids: CASRGTVYNEQFF. CDR3 DNA sequence: TGCGCCAGCAGAGGGACAGTATACAATGAGCAGTTCTTC.

The chain recombines TRBV7-2 with TRBJ1-4, with D unclear. This CDR3 region has 14 residues. Germline-derived CDR1 and CDR2 are SGHTA and FQGNSA. Trimming removed 5 bases from V and 0 bases from J, with 7 bases in between. The CDR3 region is CASSDSTTNEKLFF. CDR3 bases: TGTGCCAGCAGCGATTCAACAACTAATGAAAAACTGTTTTTT.

The CDR3 DNA follows: TGCGCCAGCAGCCAAGATCACGACAGGGTGGGAGGGGAGACCCAGTACTTC. It encodes CASSQDHDRVGGETQYF. The V call is TRBV4-1, the J call TRBJ2-5; D assignment may be TRBD1 or TRBD2 (7 bases each). Germline loops: CDR1 MGHRA, CDR2 YSYEKL. The CDR3 spans 17 residues. Deletions cut 0 bases from V and 5 bases from J, with 19 bases between.

The table lists this clone with a count of one. This chain links TRBV7-3 with TRBJ2-5; D gene uncertain. Germline-derived CDR1 and CDR2 are SGHTA and FQGTGA. Trimming took 5 bases from V and 4 from J, leaving 17 bases between them. CDR3 length: 15 amino acids. Written as DNA, the CDR3 is TGTGCCAGCAGCCCATCGGGCAGGCTGGGAGAGACCCAGTACTTC. Translation gives CASSPSGRLGETQYF.

J is TRBJ2-5 and V is TRBV2; D gene unclear. Germline CDR1 SNHLY, CDR2 FYNNEI. V was shortened by 7 bases and J by 1 base, with 16 bases between the two germline ends. The CDR3 extends over 15 amino acids. CDR3 nucleotides: TGTGCCAGCACCATGATCCCCCGATTCCAAGAGACCCAGTACTTC. Translation: CASTMIPRFQETQYF.

This chain connects TRBV19 to TRBJ1-5; 7 nucleotides match TRBD1. The CDR3 is made up of 14 amino acids. J gave up 7 bases and V 0 bases, and 3 bases lay outside the gene matches. Per germline, CDR1 LNHDA and CDR2 SQIVND (reference sequence). As DNA, the CDR3 is TGTGCCAGTAGTATAGATTACAGGGGCCAGCCCCAGCATTTT. This codes for CASSIDYRGQPQHF.

The gene calls are TRBV11-2 and TRBJ2-7, with D possibly TRBD2 on 5 matching bases. V was clipped by 1 base and J by 4 bases, with 11 bases between them. Germline V gene data show CDR1 as SGHAT and CDR2 as FQNNGV. The CDR3 is made up of 14 amino acids. The CDR3 DNA reads TGTGCCAGCAGCTTAGCCACGAGGGAGTACGAGCAGTACGTC. Its translation: CASSLATREYEQYV.

This clone was recorded only once. The J gene is TRBJ2-5, the V gene TRBV5-6; D unresolved. Between the trimmed V and J ends, which lost 0 bases and 0 bases, there was a span of 12 bases. The CDR3 loop spans 16 amino acids. CDR1 is SGHDT and CDR2 is YYEEEE in the germline V gene. CDR3 sequence reads: CASSLARGINQETQYF. The CDR3 bases are TGTGCCAGCAGCTTGGCCCGTGGCATCAACCAAGAGACCCAGTACTTC.

This rearrangement joins TRBV4-2 to TRBJ2-7; D possibly corresponds to TRBD1 (6 bases). There are 15 residues in the CDR3. Germline CDR1 and CDR2: LGHNA and YNFKEQ. The V and J ends lost 4 bases and 2 bases respectively, with 15 bases between them. CDR3 residues: CASSPQRTATYEQYF. The CDR3 region has the DNA TGTGCCAGCAGCCCGCAGCGGACAGCAACCTACGAGCAGTACTTC.

The J gene is TRBJ2-4, the V gene TRBV29-1; D unresolved. Germline V gene data show CDR1 as SQVTM and CDR2 as ANQGSEA. The CDR3 is 14 residues long. V was trimmed by 2 bases and J by 3 bases, leaving 11 bases between them. CDR3 loop: CSVELPGYKNIQYF. The CDR3 nucleotides read TGCAGCGTTGAATTGCCCGGGTACAAAAACATTCAGTACTTC.

The chain links TRBV30 to TRBJ1-1, with D possibly being TRBD1 (5 bases). The CDR3 runs 13 residues. Germline values: CDR1 GTSNPN, CDR2 SVGIG (reference sequence). V shed 2 bases and J shed 2 bases, with 9 bases lying between them. CDR3 DNA sequence: TGTGCCTGGAGTAGGACACTTAACACTGAAGCTTTCTTT. This codes for CAWSRTLNTEAFF.

The chain links TRBV2 to TRBJ1-5; 8 positions agree with TRBD1. The CDR3 consists of 15 residues. The germline V gene has CDR1 SNHLY and CDR2 FYNNEI. With 6 bases clipped from V and 4 bases from J, the junction kept 8 bases outside the gene matches. CDR3 bases: TGTGCCAGCAGACCACAGGGGGTGAGGAATCAGCCCCAGCATTTT. Translated, it gives CASRPQGVRNQPQHF. The full variable domain, in which reference TRBV2 and TRBJ1-5 provide the parts outside the CDR3, is EPEVTQTPSHQVTQMGQEVILRCVPISNHLYFYWYRQILGQKVEFLVSFYNNEISEKSEIFDDQFSVERPDGSNFTLKIRSTKLEDSAMYFCASRPQGVRNQPQHFGDGTRLSIL.

The sample holds a few counts of this clone. V is TRBV18 and J is TRBJ1-4, with D unresolved. The CDR3 sequence is 13 residues long. The germline V gene has CDR1 KGHSH and CDR2 LQKENI. Trimming shortened V by 3 bases and J by 7 bases, and 9 bases separated the two germline ends. In nucleotides, the CDR3 is TGTGCCAGCTCACCCGGTATCGGTGAAAAACTGTTTTTT. It specifies CASSPGIGEKLFF. Full variable domain (remainder filled in from reference TRBV18 and TRBJ1-4): NAGVMQNPRHLVRRRGQEARLRCSPMKGHSHVYWYRQLPEEGLKFMVYLQKENIIDESGMPKERFSAEFPKEGPSILRIQQVVRGDSAAYFCASSPGIGEKLFFGSGTQLSVL.

The chain couples TRBV6-1 to TRBJ2-4; a possible D gene is TRBD2 (5 bases). Germline CDR1 and CDR2: MNHNS and SASEGT. The CDR3 extends over 17 amino acids. V lost 0 bases and J 0 bases, leaving 12 bases between the germline ends. The CDR3 is CASSEASLALAKNIQYF. The CDR3 DNA is TGTGCCAGCAGTGAAGCTAGCCTAGCCCTAGCCAAAAACATTCAGTACTTC.

The chain links TRBV19 to TRBJ1-1; D not certain. Germline CDR1 is LNHDA and CDR2 is SQIVND (reference sequence). Deletions cut 4 bases from V and 8 bases from J, with 14 bases between. This CDR3 region has 13 residues. The CDR3 nucleotides read TGTGCCAGTAGTAGCCTTCGGGGAGCCGAAGCTTTCTTT. Protein: CASSSLRGAEAFF.